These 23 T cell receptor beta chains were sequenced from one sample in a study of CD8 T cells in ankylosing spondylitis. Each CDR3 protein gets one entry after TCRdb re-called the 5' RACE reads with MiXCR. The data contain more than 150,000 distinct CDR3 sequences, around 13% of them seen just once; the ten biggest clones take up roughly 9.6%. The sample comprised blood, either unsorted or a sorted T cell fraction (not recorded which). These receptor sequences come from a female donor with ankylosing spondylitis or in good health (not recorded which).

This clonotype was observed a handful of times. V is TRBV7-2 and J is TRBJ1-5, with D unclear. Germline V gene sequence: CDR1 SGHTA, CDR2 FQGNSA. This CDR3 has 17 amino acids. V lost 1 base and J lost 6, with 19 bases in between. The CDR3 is CASSLGARDRRSQPQHF. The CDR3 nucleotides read TGTGCCAGCAGCTTAGGAGCGCGCGACCGGAGAAGTCAGCCCCAGCATTTT.

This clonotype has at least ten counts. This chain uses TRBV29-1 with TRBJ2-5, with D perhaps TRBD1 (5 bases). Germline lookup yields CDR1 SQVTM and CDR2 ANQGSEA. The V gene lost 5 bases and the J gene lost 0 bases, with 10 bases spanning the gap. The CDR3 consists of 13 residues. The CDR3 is CSVPTGYQETQYF. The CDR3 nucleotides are TGCAGCGTTCCTACAGGTTACCAAGAGACCCAGTACTTC.

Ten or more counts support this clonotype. CDR3 sequence (DNA): TGCAGTGCTCGATTGGGGTGGGAGGGGCTAAATACGCAGTATTTT. This translates into CSARLGWEGLNTQYF. The rearrangement uses TRBV20-1 and TRBJ2-3, with TRBD2 matching over 7 bases. This CDR3 is built from 15 residues. Germline V lookup: CDR1 DFQATT, CDR2 SNEGSKA (reference sequence). J gave up 7 bases and V 5 bases, and 15 bases lay outside the gene matches.

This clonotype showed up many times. The CDR3 is CASSRSGLAGVTGELFF. The CDR3 DNA is TGTGCCAGCAGTCGCTCCGGACTAGCGGGAGTCACCGGGGAGCTGTTTTTT. V and J are TRBV6-1 and TRBJ2-2; TRBD2 matches 13 bases. CDR1 MNHNS and CDR2 SASEGT come from the germline V gene. The CDR3 spans 17 residues. After removal of 5 bases from V and 4 bases from J, the junction contained 7 bases not matched to a gene.

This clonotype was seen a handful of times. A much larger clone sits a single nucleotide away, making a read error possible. The CDR3 region is CASLLGSMKFATQYF. The CDR3 bases are TGTGCCAGCCTGTTGGGTTCGATGAAATTTGCGACCCAGTACTTC. V gene TRBV7-8 combines with J gene TRBJ2-5; D ambiguous. Trimming left V 8 bases short and J 7 bases short, with 23 bases between. Germline-derived CDR1 and CDR2 are SGHVS and FQNEAQ. This CDR3 has 15 amino acids. Based on the CDR3 plus reference TRBV7-8 and TRBJ2-5, the full variable domain is GAGVSQSPRYKVAKRGQDVALRCDPISGHVSLFWYQQALGQGPEFLTYFQNEAQLDKSGLPSDRFFAERPEGSVSTLKIQRTQQEDSAVYLCASLLGSMKFATQYFGPGTRLLVL.

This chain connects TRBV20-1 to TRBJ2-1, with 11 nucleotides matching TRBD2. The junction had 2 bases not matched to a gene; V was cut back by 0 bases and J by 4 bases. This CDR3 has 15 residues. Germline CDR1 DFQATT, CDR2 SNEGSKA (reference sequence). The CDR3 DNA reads TGCAGTGCTAGAGATACTAGCGGGGGTTACAATGAGCAGTTCTTC. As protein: CSARDTSGGYNEQFF.

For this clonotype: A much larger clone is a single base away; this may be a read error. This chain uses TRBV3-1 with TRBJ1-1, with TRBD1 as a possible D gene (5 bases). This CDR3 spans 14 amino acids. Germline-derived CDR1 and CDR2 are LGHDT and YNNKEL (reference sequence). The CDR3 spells CTSSQDGGVTEAFF. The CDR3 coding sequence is TGTACCAGCAGCCAAGATGGAGGGGTCACTGAAGCTTTCTTT.

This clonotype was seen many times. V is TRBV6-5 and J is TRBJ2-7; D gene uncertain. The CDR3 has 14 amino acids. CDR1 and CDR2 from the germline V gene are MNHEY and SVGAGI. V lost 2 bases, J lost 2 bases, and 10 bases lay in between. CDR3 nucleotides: TGTGCCAGCAGTTACGGCACGGATACCTACGAGCAGTACTTC. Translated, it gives CASSYGTDTYEQYF.

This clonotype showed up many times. The chain's CDR3 is CASSYGRQDNSPLHF. As DNA, the CDR3 is TGTGCCAGCAGTTATGGAAGACAAGATAATTCACCCCTCCACTTT. This chain links TRBV12-3 or TRBV12-4 with TRBJ1-6; D call uncertain. V lost 4 bases and J 5 bases, leaving 12 bases between the germline ends. The length of the CDR3 is 15 residues.

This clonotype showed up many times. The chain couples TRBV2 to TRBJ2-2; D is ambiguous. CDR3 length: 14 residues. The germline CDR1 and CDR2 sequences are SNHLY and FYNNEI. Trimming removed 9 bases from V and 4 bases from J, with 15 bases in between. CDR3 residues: CASSRDTTTGELFF. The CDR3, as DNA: TGTGCCAGTTCTAGGGATACGACCACCGGGGAGCTGTTTTTT.

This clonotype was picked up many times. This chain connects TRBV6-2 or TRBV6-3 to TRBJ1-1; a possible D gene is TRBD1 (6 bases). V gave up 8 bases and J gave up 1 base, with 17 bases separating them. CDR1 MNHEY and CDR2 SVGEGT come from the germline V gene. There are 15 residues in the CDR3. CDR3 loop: CASEERGGSNTEAFF. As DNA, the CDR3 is TGTGCCAGCGAAGAGCGGGGGGGCTCGAACACTGAAGCTTTCTTT.

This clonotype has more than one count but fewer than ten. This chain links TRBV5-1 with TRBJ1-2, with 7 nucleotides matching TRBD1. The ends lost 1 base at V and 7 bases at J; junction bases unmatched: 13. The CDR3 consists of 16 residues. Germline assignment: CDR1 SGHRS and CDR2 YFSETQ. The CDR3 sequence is CASSLNPVDRVAGYTF. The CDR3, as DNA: TGCGCCAGCAGCTTGAACCCCGTTGACAGGGTGGCTGGCTACACCTTC.

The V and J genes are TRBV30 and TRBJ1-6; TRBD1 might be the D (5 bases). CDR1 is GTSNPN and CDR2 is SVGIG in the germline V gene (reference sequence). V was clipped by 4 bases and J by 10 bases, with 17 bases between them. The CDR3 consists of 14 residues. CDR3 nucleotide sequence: TGTGCCTGGAAACGGGACCCCGGCGGCTCACCCCTCCACTTT. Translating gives CAWKRDPGGSPLHF.

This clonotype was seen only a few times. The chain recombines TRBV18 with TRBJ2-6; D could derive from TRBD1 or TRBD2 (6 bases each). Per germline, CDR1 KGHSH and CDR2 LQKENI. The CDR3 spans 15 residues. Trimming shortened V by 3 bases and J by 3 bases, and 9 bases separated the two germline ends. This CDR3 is CASSPGGVGANVLTF. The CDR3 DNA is TGTGCCAGCTCACCGGGGGGCGTTGGGGCCAACGTCCTGACTTTC.

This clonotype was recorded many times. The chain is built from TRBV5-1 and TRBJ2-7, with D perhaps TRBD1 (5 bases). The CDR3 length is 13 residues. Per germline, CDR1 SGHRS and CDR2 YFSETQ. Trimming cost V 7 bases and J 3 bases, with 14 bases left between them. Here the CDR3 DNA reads TGCGCCAGCGATTCAGGGAATAACTACGAGCAGTACTTC. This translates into CASDSGNNYEQYF.

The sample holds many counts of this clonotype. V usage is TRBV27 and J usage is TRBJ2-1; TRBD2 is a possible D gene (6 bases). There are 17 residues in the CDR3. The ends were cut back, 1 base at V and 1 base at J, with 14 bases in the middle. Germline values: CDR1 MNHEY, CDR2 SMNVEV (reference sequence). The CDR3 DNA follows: TGTGCCAGCAGTTTATTTTCGGGACTGAGATCCTACAATGAGCAGTTCTTC. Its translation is CASSLFSGLRSYNEQFF.

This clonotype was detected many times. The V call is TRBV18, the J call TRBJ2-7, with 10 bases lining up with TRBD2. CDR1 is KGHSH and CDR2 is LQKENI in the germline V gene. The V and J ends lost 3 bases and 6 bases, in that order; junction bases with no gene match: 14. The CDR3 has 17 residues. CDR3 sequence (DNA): TGTGCCAGCTCACCGGGACTAGCGACCCGGGCGGAGCCCGAGCAGTACTTC. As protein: CASSPGLATRAEPEQYF.

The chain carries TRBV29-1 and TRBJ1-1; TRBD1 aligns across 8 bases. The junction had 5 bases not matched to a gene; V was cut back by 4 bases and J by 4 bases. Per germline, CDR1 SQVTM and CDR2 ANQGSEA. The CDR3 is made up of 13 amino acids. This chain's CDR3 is CSVGRGRSTEAFF. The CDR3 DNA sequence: TGCAGCGTTGGCAGGGGGCGCAGCACTGAAGCTTTCTTT.

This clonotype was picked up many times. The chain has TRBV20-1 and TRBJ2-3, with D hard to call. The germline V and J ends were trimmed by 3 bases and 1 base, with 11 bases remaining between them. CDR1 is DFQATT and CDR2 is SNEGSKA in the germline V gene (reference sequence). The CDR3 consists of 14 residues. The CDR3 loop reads CSASVRKGTDTQYF. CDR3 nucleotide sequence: TGCAGTGCTAGTGTTCGGAAGGGCACAGATACGCAGTATTTT.

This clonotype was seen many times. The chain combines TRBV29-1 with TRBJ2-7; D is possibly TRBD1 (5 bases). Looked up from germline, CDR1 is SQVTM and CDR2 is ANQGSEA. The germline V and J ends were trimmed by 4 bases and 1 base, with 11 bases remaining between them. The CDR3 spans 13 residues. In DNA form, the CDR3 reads TGCAGCGTTGTACAGGAATCATCCTACGAGCAGTACTTC. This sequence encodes CSVVQESSYEQYF.

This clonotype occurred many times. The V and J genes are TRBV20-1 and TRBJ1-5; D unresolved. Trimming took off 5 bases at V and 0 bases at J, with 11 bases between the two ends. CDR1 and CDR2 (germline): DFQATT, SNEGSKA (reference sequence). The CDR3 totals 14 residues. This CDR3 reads CSAWKGGSNQPQHF. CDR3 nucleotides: TGCAGTGCTTGGAAGGGCGGTAGCAATCAGCCCCAGCATTTT.

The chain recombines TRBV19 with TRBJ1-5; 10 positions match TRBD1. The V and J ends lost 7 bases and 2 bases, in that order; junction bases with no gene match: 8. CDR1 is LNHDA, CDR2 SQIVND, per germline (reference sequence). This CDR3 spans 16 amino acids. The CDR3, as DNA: TGTGCCAGTACTGGGGGGACAGGGGAAGGCAATCAGCCCCAGCATTTT. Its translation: CASTGGTGEGNQPQHF.

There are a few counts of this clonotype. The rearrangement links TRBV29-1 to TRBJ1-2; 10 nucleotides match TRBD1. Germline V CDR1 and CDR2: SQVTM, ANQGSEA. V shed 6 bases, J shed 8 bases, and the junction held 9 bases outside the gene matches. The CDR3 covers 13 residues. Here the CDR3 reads CSVEGQGPIGYTF. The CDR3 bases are TGCAGCGTGGAGGGACAGGGGCCCATAGGCTACACCTTC.